This T cell receptor (beta chain) is drawn from a study of cytotoxic CD8 clonotypes in ibrutinib-treated CLL. The assay was immunoSEQ multiplex PCR, and TCRdb's table has in-frame clones only and misses some. The sample carries approximately 140,000 clones, about 72% recorded once. CDR1 and CDR2 (germline): MNHEY, SVGAGI. With V trimmed by 0 bases and J by 4 bases, 2 bases remained unmatched. CDR3 size: 15 residues. This sequence was found in a human donor with chronic lymphocytic leukemia. The sequenced sample was PBMCs, obtained after 12 months of ibrutinib treatment. The V and J genes are TRBV6-5 and TRBJ2-5; 10 bases fit TRBD1. CDR3 in amino acids: CASSYSWDRGETQYF. The CDR3 DNA follows: TGTGCCAGCAGTTACTCGTGGGACAGGGGAGAGACCCAGTACTTC.